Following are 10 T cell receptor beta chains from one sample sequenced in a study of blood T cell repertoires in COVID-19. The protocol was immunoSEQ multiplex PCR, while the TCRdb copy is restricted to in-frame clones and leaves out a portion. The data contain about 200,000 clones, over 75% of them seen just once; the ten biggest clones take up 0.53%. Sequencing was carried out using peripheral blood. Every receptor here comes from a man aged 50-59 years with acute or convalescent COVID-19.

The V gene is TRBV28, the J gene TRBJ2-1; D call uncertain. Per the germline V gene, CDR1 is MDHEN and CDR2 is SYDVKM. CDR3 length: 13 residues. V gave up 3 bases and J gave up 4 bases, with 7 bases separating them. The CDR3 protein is CASSFEVYNEQFF. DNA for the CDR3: TGTGCCAGCAGTTTTGAGGTTTACAATGAGCAGTTCTTC.

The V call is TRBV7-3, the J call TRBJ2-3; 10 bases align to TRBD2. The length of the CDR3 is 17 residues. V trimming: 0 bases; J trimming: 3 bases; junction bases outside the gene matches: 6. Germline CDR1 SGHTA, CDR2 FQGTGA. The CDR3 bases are TGTGCCAGCAGCTTAACGCAAGCGGGAGGGGGGACAGATACGCAGTATTTT. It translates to CASSLTQAGGGTDTQYF. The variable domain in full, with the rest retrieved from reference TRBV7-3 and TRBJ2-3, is GAGVSQTPSNKVTEKGKYVELRCDPISGHTALYWYRQSLGQGPEFLIYFQGTGAADDSGLPNDRFFAVRPEGSVSTLKIQRTERGDSAVYLCASSLTQAGGGTDTQYFGPGTRLTVL.

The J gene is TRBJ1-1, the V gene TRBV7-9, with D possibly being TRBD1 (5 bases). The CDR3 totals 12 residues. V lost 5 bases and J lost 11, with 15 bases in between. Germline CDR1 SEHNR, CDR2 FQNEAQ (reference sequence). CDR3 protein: CASSTEAGRAFF. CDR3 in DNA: TGTGCCAGCAGCACCGAGGCAGGGAGGGCTTTCTTT.

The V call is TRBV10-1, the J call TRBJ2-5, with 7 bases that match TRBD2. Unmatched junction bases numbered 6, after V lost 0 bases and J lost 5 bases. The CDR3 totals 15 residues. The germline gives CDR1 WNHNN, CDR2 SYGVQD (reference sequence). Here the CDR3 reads CASSESDWRGETQYF. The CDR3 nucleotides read TGCGCCAGCAGTGAGTCAGACTGGCGGGGGGAGACCCAGTACTTC.

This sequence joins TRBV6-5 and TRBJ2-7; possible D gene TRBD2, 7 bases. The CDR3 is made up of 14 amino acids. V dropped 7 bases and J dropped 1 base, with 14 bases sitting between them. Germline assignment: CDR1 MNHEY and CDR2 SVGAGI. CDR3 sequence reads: CASKRGGYSYEQYV. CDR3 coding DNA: TGTGCCAGCAAACGCGGGGGCTATTCCTACGAGCAGTACGTC.

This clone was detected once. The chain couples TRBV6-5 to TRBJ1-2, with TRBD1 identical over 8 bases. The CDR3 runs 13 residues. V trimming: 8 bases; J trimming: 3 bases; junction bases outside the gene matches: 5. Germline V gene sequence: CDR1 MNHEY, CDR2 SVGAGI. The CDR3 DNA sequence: TGTGCCAGCGCTCCAGGGGGCGACTATGGCTACACCTTC. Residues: CASAPGGDYGYTF.

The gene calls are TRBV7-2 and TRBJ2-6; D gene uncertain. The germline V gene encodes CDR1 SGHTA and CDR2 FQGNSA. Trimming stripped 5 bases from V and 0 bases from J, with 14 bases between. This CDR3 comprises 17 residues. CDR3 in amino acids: CASSATPLSSGANVLTF. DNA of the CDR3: TGTGCCAGCAGCGCCACCCCCCTTAGCTCTGGGGCCAACGTCCTGACTTTC.

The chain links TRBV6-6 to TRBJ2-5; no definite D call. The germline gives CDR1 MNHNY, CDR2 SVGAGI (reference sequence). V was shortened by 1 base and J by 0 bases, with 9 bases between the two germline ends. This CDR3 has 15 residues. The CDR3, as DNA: TGTGCCAGCAGTTACTTTTCAGGCAACCAAGAGACCCAGTACTTC. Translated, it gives CASSYFSGNQETQYF.

CDR3 residues: CASSSGQGWSQETQYF. In DNA form, the CDR3 reads TGTGCCAGCAGTTCGGGACAGGGTTGGTCTCAAGAGACCCAGTACTTC. V is TRBV6-2 or TRBV6-3 and J is TRBJ2-5; 9 nucleotides match TRBD1. V shed 4 bases and J 2 bases; nucleotides not matched to a gene: 8. CDR1 is MNHEY and CDR2 is SVGEGT in the germline V gene. The CDR3 loop spans 16 amino acids.

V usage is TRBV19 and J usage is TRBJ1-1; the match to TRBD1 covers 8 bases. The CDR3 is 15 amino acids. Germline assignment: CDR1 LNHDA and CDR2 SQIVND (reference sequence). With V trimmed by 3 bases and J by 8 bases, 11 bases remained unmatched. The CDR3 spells CASSIRDRRIGEAFF. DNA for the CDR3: TGTGCCAGTAGTATCCGGGACAGGAGGATTGGGGAAGCTTTCTTT.